Here is one T cell receptor beta chain with its context. Antigen: not known. CDR3 length equals 16 residues. CDR1 and CDR2 (germline): SGDLS, YYNGEE. The J segment lost 3 bases and the V segment lost 4 bases, leaving 7 bases of the junction unmatched. This entry is derived from a study of cytomegalovirus exposure and HLA in healthy donors. As for the study in general: The study's early data release held 80 million to 95 million unique TCRs from HLA-typed donors.

Study-wide points: Exclusion applied to some V segments, including TRBV6-2 and TRBV6-3, as they were indistinguishable.

60 Vbeta and 13 Jbeta primers were used in PCR. The repertoire was sequenced with immunoSEQ multiplex PCR; TCRdb's copy has only in-frame clones and lacks some. The table includes about 160,000 clones, approximately 80% detected once. The rearrangement links TRBV9 to TRBJ1-2; TRBD1 matches at 12 bases. Sequencing input: PBMCs. This TCR came from a woman younger than 30 in good health and CMV-seronegative. CDR3 residues: CASSMGTGGADYGYTF. In DNA, the CDR3 is TGTGCCAGCAGCATGGGGACAGGGGGCGCAGACTATGGCTACACCTTC.